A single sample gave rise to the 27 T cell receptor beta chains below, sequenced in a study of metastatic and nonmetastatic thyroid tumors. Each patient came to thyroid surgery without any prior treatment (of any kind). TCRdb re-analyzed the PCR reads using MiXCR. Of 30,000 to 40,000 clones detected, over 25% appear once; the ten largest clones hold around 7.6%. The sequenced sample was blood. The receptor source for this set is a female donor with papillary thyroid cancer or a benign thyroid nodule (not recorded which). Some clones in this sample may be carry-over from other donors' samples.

The CDR3 is CASSVAPGAVYGYTF. DNA for the CDR3: TGTGCCAGCAGCGTAGCCCCAGGGGCAGTCTATGGCTACACCTTC. The chain couples TRBV9 to TRBJ1-2; D is possibly TRBD1 (6 bases). With 0 bases removed from V and 4 bases from J, the gap between germline ends came to 13 bases. The CDR3 is 15 amino acids. Germline lookup yields CDR1 SGDLS and CDR2 YYNGEE.

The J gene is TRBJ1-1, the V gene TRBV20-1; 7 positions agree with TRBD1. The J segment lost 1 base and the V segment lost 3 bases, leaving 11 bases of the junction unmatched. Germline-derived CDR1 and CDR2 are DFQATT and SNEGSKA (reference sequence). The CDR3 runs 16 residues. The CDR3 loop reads CSARVSDREWNTEAFF. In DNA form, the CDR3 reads TGCAGTGCTAGGGTCTCTGACAGGGAATGGAACACTGAAGCTTTCTTT.

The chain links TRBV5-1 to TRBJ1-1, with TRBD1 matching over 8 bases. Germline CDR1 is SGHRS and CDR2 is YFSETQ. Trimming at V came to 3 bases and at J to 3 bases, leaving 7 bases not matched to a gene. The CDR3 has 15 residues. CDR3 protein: CASSSSGTGYTEAFF. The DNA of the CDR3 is TGCGCCAGCAGCTCCTCTGGGACAGGTTACACTGAAGCTTTCTTT.

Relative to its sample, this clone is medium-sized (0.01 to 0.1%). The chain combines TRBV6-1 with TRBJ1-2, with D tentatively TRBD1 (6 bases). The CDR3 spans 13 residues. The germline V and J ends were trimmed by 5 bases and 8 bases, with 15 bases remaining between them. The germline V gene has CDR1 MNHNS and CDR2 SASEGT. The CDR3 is CASSSQTGYGYTF. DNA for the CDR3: TGTGCCAGCAGTTCGCAAACAGGGTACGGCTACACCTTC.

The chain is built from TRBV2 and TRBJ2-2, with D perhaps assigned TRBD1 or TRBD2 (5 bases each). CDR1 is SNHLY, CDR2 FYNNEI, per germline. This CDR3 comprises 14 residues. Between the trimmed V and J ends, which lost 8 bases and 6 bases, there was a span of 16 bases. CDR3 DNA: TGTGCCAGCGGGGGTAGTTTTTTACCCGGGGAGCTGTTTTTT. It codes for CASGGSFLPGELFF.

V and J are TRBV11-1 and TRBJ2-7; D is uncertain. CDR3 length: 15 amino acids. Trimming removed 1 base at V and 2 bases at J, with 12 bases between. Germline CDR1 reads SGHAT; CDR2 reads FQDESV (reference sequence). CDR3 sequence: CASSLGQPGTYEQYF. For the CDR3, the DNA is TGTGCCAGCAGCTTAGGCCAACCGGGTACCTACGAGCAGTACTTC.

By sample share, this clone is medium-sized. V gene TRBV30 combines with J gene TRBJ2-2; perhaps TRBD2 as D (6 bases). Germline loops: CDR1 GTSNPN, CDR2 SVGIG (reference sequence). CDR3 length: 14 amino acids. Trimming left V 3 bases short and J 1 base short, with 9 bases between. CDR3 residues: CAWRGTENTGELFF. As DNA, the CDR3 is TGTGCCTGGAGAGGGACTGAGAACACCGGGGAGCTGTTTTTT.

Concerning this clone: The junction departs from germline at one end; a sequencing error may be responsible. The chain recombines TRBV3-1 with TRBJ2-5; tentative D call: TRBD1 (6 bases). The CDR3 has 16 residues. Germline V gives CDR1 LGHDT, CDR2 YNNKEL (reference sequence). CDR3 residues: CASSPPGQGRQEAQYF. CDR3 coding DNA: TGTGCCAGCAGCCCGCCGGGTCAGGGGAGACAAGAGGCCCAGTACTTC.

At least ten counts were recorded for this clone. This CDR3 reads CASSPGLAGDKFWETQYF. The CDR3 region has the DNA TGCGCCAGCAGCCCTGGACTAGCGGGGGACAAGTTTTGGGAGACCCAGTACTTC. The chain combines TRBV5-1 with TRBJ2-5; TRBD2 matches at 13 bases. Trimming took 4 bases from V and 5 from J; bases not matched to a gene: 14. CDR3 length: 18 residues. Per germline, CDR1 SGHRS and CDR2 YFSETQ. Variable domain in full (rest from reference TRBV5-1 and TRBJ2-5): KAGVTQTPRYLIKTRGQQVTLSCSPISGHRSVSWYQQTPGQGLQFLFEYFSETQRNKGNFPGRFSGRQFSNSRSEMNVSTLELGDSALYLCASSPGLAGDKFWETQYFGPGTRLLVL.

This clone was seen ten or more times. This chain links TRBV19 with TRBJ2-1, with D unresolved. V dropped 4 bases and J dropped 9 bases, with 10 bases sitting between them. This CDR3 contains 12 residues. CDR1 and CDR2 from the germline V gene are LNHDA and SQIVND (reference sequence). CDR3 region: CASSTGRTEQFF. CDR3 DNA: TGTGCCAGTAGTACCGGCCGGACTGAGCAGTTCTTC.

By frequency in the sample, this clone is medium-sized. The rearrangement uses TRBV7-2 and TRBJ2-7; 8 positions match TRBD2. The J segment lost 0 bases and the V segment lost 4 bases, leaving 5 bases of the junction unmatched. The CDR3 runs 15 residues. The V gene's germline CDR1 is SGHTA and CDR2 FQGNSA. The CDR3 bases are TGTGCCAGCAGCTCCCAGGGGACTAGCTCCTACGAGCAGTACTTC. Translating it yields CASSSQGTSSYEQYF.

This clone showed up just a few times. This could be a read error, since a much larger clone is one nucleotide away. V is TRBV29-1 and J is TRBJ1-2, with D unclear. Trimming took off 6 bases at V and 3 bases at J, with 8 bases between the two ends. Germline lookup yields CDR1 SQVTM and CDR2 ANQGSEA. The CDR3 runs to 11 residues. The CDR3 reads CSVGSYYGYTF. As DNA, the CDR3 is TGCAGCGTCGGTAGTTACTATGGCTACACCTTC.

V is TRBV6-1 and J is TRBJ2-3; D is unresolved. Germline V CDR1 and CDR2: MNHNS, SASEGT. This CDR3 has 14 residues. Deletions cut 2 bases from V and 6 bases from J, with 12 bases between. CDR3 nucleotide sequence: TGTGCCAGCAGTGAATTTACAGTAGGTGATACGCAGTATTTT. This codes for CASSEFTVGDTQYF.

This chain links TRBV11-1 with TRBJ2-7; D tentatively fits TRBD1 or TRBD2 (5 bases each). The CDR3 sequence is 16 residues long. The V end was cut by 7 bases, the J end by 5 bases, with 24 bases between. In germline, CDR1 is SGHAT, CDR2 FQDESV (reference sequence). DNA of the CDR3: TGTGCCAGCATCCTGGGGGTCTTGACGGAGGACCACGAGCAGTACTTC. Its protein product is CASILGVLTEDHEQYF.

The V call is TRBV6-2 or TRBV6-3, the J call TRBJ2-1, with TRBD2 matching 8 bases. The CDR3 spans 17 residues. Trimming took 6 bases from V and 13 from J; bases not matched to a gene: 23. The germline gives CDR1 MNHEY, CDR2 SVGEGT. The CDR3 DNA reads TGTGCCAGCAGGCTACATGGTTATCGCGGGAGGCCAGTGATACAGTTCTTC. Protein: CASRLHGYRGRPVIQFF.

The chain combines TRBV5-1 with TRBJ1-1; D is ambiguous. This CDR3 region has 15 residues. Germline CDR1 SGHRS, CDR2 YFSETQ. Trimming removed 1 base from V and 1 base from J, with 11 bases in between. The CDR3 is CASSLYGSRNTEAFF. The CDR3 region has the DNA TGCGCCAGCAGCTTGTACGGAAGTCGGAACACTGAAGCTTTCTTT.

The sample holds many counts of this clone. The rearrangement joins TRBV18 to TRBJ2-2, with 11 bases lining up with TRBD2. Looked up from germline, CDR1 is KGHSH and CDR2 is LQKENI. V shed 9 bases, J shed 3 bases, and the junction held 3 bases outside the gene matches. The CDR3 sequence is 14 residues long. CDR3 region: CASTTSGDTGELFF. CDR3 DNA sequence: TGTGCCAGTACGACTAGCGGGGACACCGGGGAGCTGTTTTTT.

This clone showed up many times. The DNA of the CDR3 is TGCAGTGCTAGAGACGGGTCGGAGAATGAAAAACTGTTTTTT. Protein: CSARDGSENEKLFF. This rearrangement joins TRBV20-1 to TRBJ1-4; D uncertain. V lost 0 bases and J lost 5, with 10 bases in between. There are 14 residues in the CDR3. The germline gives CDR1 DFQATT, CDR2 SNEGSKA (reference sequence).

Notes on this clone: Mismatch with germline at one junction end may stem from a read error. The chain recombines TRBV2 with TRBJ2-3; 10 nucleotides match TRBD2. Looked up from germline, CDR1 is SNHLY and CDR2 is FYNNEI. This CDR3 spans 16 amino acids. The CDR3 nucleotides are TGTCCCAGCAGTGAGACTAGCGGGTTTGGGGGAGATACGCAGTATTTT. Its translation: CPSSETSGFGGDTQYF.

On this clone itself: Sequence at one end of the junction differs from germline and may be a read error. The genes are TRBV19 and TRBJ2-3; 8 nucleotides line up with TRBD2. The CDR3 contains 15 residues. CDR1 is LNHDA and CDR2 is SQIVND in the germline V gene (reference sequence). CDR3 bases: TGTGCCAGTAGAACTAGCGGTAGCCCCACATATACGCAGTATTTT. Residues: CASRTSGSPTYTQYF.

As DNA, the CDR3 is TGTGCCAGCAGTACCAGGACCGCTCAACACGAGCAGTACTTC. Amino acid sequence: CASSTRTAQHEQYF. This chain connects TRBV6-2 or TRBV6-3 to TRBJ2-7, with unresolved D. Germline CDR1 is MNHEY and CDR2 is SVGEGT. V lost 5 bases to trimming and J lost 5 bases, with 16 bases between them. This CDR3 comprises 14 residues.

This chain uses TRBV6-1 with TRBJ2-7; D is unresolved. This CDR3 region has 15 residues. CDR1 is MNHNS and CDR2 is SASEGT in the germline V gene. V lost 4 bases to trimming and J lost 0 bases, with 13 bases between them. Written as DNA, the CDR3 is TGTGCCAGCAGTGTCGAACTGGGAAGCTCCTACGAGCAGTACTTC. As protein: CASSVELGSSYEQYF.

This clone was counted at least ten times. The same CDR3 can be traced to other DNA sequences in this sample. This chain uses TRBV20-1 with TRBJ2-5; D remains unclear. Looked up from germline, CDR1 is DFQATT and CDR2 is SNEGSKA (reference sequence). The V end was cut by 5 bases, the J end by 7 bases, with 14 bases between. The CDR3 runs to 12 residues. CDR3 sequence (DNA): TGCAGTGCTCCACTACCGGGCGGGACCCAGTACTTC. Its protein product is CSAPLPGGTQYF.

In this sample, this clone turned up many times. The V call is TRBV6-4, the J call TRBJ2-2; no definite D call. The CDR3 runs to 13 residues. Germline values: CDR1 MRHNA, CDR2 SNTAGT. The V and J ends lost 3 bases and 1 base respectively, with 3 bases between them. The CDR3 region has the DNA TGTGCCAGCAGTGAAGGGAACACCGGGGAGCTGTTTTTT. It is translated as CASSEGNTGELFF.

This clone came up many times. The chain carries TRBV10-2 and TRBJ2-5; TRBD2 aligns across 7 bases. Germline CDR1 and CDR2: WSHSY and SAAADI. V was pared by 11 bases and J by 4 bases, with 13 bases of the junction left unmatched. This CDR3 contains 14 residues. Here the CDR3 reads CAGSPRGWGETQYF. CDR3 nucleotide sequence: TGCGCCGGATCGCCGCGGGGGTGGGGAGAGACCCAGTACTTC.

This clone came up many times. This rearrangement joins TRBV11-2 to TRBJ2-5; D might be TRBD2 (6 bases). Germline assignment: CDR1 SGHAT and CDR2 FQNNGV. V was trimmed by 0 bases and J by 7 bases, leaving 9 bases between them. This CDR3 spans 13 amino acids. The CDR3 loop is CASSLDKGGTQYF. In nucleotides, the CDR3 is TGTGCCAGCAGCTTAGATAAGGGAGGGACCCAGTACTTC.

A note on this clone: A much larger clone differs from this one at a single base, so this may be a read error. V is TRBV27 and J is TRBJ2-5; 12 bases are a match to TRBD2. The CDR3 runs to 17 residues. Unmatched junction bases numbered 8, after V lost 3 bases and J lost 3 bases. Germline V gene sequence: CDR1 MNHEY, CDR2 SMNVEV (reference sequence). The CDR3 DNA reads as TGTGCCAGCAGTTTCCTGACTAGCGGGGGAAGGGAAGAGACCCAGTACTTC. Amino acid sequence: CASSFLTSGGREETQYF.